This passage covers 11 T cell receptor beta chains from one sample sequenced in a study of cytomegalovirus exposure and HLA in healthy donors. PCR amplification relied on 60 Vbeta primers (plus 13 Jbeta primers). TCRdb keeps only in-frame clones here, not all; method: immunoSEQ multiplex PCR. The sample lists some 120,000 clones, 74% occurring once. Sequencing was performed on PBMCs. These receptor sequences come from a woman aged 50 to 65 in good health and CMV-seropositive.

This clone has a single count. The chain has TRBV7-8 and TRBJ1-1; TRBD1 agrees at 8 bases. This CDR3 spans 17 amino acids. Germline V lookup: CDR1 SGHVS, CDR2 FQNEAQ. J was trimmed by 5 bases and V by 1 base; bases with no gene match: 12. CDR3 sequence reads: CASSLGTGFGGRTEAFF. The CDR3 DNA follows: TGTGCCAGCAGCTTAGGGACAGGGTTCGGTGGGAGGACTGAAGCTTTCTTT.

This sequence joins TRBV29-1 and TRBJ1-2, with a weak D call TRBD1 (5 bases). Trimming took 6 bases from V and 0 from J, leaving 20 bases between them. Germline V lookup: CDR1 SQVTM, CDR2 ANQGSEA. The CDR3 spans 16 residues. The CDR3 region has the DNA TGCAGCGTCGGCCGGCATGGGGGGGAAGCTAACTATGGCTACACCTTC. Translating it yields CSVGRHGGEANYGYTF.

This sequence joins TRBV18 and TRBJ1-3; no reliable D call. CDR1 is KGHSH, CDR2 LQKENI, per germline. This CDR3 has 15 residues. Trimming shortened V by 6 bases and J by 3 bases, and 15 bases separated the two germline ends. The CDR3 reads CASSPQSTFGNTIYF. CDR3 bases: TGTGCCAGCTCTCCCCAATCCACATTTGGAAACACCATATATTTT. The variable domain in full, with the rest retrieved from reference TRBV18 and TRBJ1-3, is NAGVMQNPRHLVRRRGQEARLRCSPMKGHSHVYWYRQLPEEGLKFMVYLQKENIIDESGMPKERFSAEFPKEGPSILRIQQVVRGDSAAYFCASSPQSTFGNTIYFGEGSWLTVV.

Here the CDR3 reads CASSQPTTSATNEKLFF. CDR3 DNA sequence: TGTGCCAGTAGTCAACCCACAACATCTGCAACTAATGAAAAACTGTTTTTT. This sequence joins TRBV19 and TRBJ1-4, with no clear D. CDR3 size: 17 residues. Germline lookup yields CDR1 LNHDA and CDR2 SQIVND (reference sequence). Trimming removed 5 bases at V and 0 bases at J, with 16 bases between.

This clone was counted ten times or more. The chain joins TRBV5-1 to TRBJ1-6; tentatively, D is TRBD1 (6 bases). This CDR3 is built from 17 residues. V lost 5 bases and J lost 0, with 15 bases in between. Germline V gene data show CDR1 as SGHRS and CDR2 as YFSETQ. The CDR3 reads CASRHGQFASYNSPLHF. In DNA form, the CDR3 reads TGCGCCAGCAGACACGGACAGTTCGCCTCCTATAATTCACCCCTCCACTTT.

CDR3 residues: CASSSGRGGPYEQYF. The CDR3, as DNA: TGTGCCAGCAGCTCCGGTCGGGGGGGCCCCTACGAGCAGTACTTC. V gene TRBV7-6 combines with J gene TRBJ2-7; 8 bases fit TRBD2. Unmatched junction bases numbered 7, after V lost 4 bases and J lost 2 bases. Germline CDR1 and CDR2: SGHVS and FNYEAQ. The CDR3 runs 15 residues.

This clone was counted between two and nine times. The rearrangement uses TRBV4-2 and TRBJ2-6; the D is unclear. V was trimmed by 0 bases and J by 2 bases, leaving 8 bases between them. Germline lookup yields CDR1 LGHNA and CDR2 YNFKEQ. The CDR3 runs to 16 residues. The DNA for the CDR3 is TGTGCCAGCAGCCAAGACCACGACACTGGGGCCAACGTCCTGACTTTC. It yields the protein CASSQDHDTGANVLTF.

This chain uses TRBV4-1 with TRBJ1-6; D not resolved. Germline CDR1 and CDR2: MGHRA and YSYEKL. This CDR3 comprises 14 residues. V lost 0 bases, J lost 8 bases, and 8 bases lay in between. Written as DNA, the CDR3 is TGCGCCAGCAGCCAAGAAGAGGACTATTCACCCCTCCACTTT. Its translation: CASSQEEDYSPLHF.

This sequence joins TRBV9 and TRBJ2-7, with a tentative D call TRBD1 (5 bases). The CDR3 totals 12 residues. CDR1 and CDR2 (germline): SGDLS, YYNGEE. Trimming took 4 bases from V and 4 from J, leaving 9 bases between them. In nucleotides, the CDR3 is TGTGCCAGCAGCCAAACAGGATACGAGCAGTACTTC. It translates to CASSQTGYEQYF.

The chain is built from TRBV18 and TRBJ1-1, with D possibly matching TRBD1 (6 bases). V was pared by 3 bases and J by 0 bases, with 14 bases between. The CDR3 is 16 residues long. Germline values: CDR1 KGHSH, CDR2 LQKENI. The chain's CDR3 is CASSPALRGMNTEAFF. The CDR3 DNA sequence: TGTGCCAGCTCACCTGCACTCAGGGGTATGAACACTGAAGCTTTCTTT.

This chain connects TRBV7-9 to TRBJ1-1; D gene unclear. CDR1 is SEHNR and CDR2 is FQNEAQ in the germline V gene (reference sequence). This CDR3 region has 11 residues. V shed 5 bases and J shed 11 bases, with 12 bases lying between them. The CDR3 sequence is CASSRTHLAFF. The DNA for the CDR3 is TGTGCCAGCAGCCGGACTCATCTGGCTTTCTTT.